This T cell receptor (beta chain) stems from a study of vaccination and CD4 T cells after COVID-19. In the study overall: Each individual in the study obtained two doses of BNT162b2 or mRNA-1273 vaccine. The authors used overlapping spike peptides from SARS-CoV-2, HCoV-NL63, HCoV-OC43 and HCoV-229E to stimulate cells. The control cultures got either a CEFX pool, an HIV-1 Nef pool, or no peptide at all.

Details on this clonotype: The antigen is undetermined.

Germline assignment: CDR1 LNHDA and CDR2 SQIVND (reference sequence). Trimming removed 5 bases at V and 6 bases at J, with 16 bases between. This CDR3 contains 15 residues. Specified treatment: approximately nine-day PBMC culture with coronavirus spike peptide pools or control peptides (ViraFEST assay). Once obtained from cultured CD4+ T cells, the DNA was sequenced using the Oncomine TCR Beta short-read assay. Genomic DNA was drawn out of CD4+ T cells grown in culture. Each CDR3 protein is one row after TCRdb ran MiXCR on the PCR reads. This sample has approximately 20,000 distinct CDR3 sequences, with about 50% found just once.

This TCR came from a human donor who had recovered from COVID-19. V and J are TRBV19 and TRBJ2-2; perhaps TRBD2 as D (6 bases). Specimen: CD4+ T cells from blood, cultured in vitro, collected before SARS-CoV-2 vaccination. The CDR3 here is CASSELALISGELFF. For the CDR3, the DNA is TGTGCCAGTAGTGAACTAGCTCTTATATCCGGGGAGCTGTTTTTT.